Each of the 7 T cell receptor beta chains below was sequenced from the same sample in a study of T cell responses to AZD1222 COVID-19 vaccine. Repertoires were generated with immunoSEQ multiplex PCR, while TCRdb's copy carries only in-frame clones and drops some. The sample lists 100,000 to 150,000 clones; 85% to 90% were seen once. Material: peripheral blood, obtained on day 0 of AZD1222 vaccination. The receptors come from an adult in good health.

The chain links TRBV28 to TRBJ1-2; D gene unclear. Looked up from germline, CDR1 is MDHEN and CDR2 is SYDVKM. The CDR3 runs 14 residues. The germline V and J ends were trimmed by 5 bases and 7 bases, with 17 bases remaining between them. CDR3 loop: CASSNPNRASGYTF. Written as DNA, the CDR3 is TGTGCCAGCAGTAATCCCAATAGGGCTTCTGGCTACACCTTC.

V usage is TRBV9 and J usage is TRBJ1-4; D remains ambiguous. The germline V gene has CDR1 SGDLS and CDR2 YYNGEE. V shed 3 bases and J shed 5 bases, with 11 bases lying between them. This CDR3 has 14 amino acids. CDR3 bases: TGTGCCAGCAGCGCTGGAGGACGGAATGAAAAACTGTTTTTT. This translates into CASSAGGRNEKLFF.

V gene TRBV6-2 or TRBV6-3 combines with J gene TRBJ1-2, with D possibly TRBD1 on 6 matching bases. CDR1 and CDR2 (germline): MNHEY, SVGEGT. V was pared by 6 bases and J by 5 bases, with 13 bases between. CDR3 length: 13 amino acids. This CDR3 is CASSPRTDYGYTF. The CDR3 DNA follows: TGTGCCAGCAGCCCCCGGACAGATTATGGCTACACCTTC.

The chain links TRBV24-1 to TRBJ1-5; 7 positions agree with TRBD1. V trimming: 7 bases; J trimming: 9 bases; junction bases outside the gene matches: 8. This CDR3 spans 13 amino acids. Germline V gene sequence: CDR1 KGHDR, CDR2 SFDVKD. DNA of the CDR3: TGTGCCACCAGGAGGGACAGCGGAGGGCCCCAGCATTTT. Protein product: CATRRDSGGPQHF.

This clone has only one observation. The chain's CDR3 is CASTLAFYNEQFF. The DNA for the CDR3 is TGCGCCAGCACGTTGGCATTCTACAATGAGCAGTTCTTC. The V call is TRBV10-2, the J call TRBJ2-1, with D uncertain. The V end was cut by 7 bases, the J end by 3 bases, with 10 bases between. Germline values: CDR1 WSHSY, CDR2 SAAADI. This CDR3 is built from 13 residues.

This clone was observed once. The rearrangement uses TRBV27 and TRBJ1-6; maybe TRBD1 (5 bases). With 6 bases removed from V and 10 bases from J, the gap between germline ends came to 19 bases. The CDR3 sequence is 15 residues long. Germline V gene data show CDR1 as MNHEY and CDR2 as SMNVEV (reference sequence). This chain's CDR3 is CASSHLRGEGSPLHF. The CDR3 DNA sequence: TGTGCCAGCAGCCACCTCCGGGGCGAAGGATCACCCCTCCACTTT.

CDR3 region: CASSSGPSNYGYTF. The CDR3, as DNA: TGTGCCAGCAGCTCCGGACCGAGTAACTATGGCTACACCTTC. The V gene is TRBV7-2, the J gene TRBJ1-2; no firm D call. This CDR3 has 14 residues. Germline lookup yields CDR1 SGHTA and CDR2 FQGNSA. V lost 4 bases and J lost 1, with 10 bases in between.